Below, 26 T cell receptor beta chains from the same sample are listed, as sequenced in a study of long-term antiretroviral therapy in people with HIV. Researchers report immunoSEQ v3.0 was run at survey level. Repertoires were generated with immunoSEQ multiplex PCR, while TCRdb's copy carries only in-frame clones and drops some. There are under 25,000 clones in the sample; around four fifths occur only once, and 9% to 15% lies in the top ten. Specimen: unsorted PBMCs, collected 1.6 years after starting antiretroviral therapy. These receptors all come from a man between 35 and 55 years old with HIV.

This clone was found once. This rearrangement joins TRBV11-2 to TRBJ2-5, with no clear D. Germline assignment: CDR1 SGHAT and CDR2 FQNNGV. V dropped 2 bases and J dropped 4 bases, with 14 bases sitting between them. CDR3 length: 15 residues. This CDR3 is CASSLKRPEVETQYF. The DNA for the CDR3 is TGTGCCAGCAGCTTAAAACGTCCTGAGGTAGAGACCCAGTACTTC.

This clone was observed a single time. The rearrangement uses TRBV5-8 and TRBJ1-1; D gene uncertain. Trimming stripped 4 bases from V and 6 bases from J, with 13 bases between. Germline-derived CDR1 and CDR2 are SGHTS and YDEGEE. CDR3 length equals 13 residues. Written as DNA, the CDR3 is TGTGCCAGCAGCGGCGAGACGGATCCTGAAGCTTTCTTT. The encoded protein is CASSGETDPEAFF.

CDR3 DNA: TGTGCCAGCAGTGAAGCGCTTCTAGCTACCTACGAGCAGTACTTC. Encoded protein: CASSEALLATYEQYF. This chain joins TRBV6-1 and TRBJ2-7, with D perhaps TRBD2 (5 bases). Trimming removed 0 bases from V and 2 bases from J, with 11 bases in between. The CDR3 sequence is 15 residues long. Looked up from germline, CDR1 is MNHNS and CDR2 is SASEGT.

The chain carries TRBV7-9 and TRBJ2-1, with D possibly matching TRBD2 (6 bases). The CDR3 consists of 12 residues. Germline CDR1 is SEHNR and CDR2 is FQNEAQ (reference sequence). The V end was cut by 5 bases, the J end by 9 bases, with 11 bases between. The CDR3 spells CASSPRLVEQFF. Written as DNA, the CDR3 is TGTGCCAGCAGCCCTAGACTAGTTGAGCAGTTCTTC.

In this sample, this clone turned up once. For the CDR3, the DNA is TGTGCCAGCAGTGCTCTGTTAAGTGGGGATATGAACACTGAAGCTTTCTTT. Amino acid sequence: CASSALLSGDMNTEAFF. V usage is TRBV2 and J usage is TRBJ1-1; D is undetermined. CDR1 and CDR2 (germline): SNHLY, FYNNEI. The V end was cut by 4 bases, the J end by 0 bases, with 18 bases between. The CDR3 contains 17 residues.

A few counts support this clone. This rearrangement joins TRBV14 to TRBJ2-3; possible D gene TRBD1, 6 bases. CDR1 and CDR2 from the germline V gene are SGHDN and FVKESK. Trimming removed 0 bases from V and 4 bases from J, with 11 bases in between. This CDR3 has 15 residues. The DNA for the CDR3 is TGTGCCAGCAGCCAAGATCCCGAGGGGGCAGATACGCAGTATTTT. Amino acid sequence: CASSQDPEGADTQYF.

For this clone: Mismatch with germline at one junction end may stem from a read error. The rearrangement uses TRBV7-7 and TRBJ2-1, with 7 bases matching TRBD2. The CDR3 runs to 13 residues. Germline CDR1 and CDR2: SSHAT and FNYEAQ (reference sequence). The CDR3 DNA reads TGTGCTAGCAGCTTGAGGGAGGGCCATGAGCAGTTCTTC. Amino acids: CASSLREGHEQFF.

The chain employs TRBV7-3 and TRBJ2-1; 7 nucleotides line up with TRBD1. From germline, CDR1 is SGHTA and CDR2 FQGTGA. CDR3 length: 19 residues. V was clipped by 1 base and J by 2 bases; unmatched bases: 14. The CDR3 region has the DNA TGTGCCAGCAGCTTAAGACCCATAACCGGGACAGACCCCTACAATGAGCAGTTCTTC. It yields the protein CASSLRPITGTDPYNEQFF. Full variable domain (remainder filled in from reference TRBV7-3 and TRBJ2-1): GAGVSQTPSNKVTEKGKYVELRCDPISGHTALYWYRQSLGQGPEFLIYFQGTGAADDSGLPNDRFFAVRPEGSVSTLKIQRTERGDSAVYLCASSLRPITGTDPYNEQFFGPGTRLTVL.

The V and J genes are TRBV4-1 and TRBJ2-7; 11 positions match TRBD1. The germline V gene has CDR1 MGHRA and CDR2 YSYEKL. The CDR3 sequence is 15 residues long. V shed 3 bases and J 6 bases; nucleotides not matched to a gene: 7. The CDR3 region is CASSHPDRGLSEQYF. The CDR3 DNA follows: TGCGCCAGCAGCCACCCGGACAGGGGGCTCTCCGAGCAGTACTTC.

The genes are TRBV9 and TRBJ2-4, with D perhaps TRBD1 or TRBD2 (5 bases each). Germline V gives CDR1 SGDLS, CDR2 YYNGEE. There are 14 residues in the CDR3. V lost 4 bases and J lost 0, with 8 bases in between. The CDR3 DNA reads TGTGCCAGCAGCACCGGGACAGCCAAAAACATTCAGTACTTC. This translates into CASSTGTAKNIQYF.

The rearrangement links TRBV18 to TRBJ2-7; the match to TRBD1 covers 7 bases. CDR3 length: 13 residues. The ends lost 4 bases at V and 6 bases at J; junction bases unmatched: 6. CDR1 and CDR2 from the germline V gene are KGHSH and LQKENI. The DNA of the CDR3 is TGTGCCAGCTCACGGGACAGAGGGGTCGAGCAGTACTTC. It specifies CASSRDRGVEQYF.

This clone was seen only once. J is TRBJ2-1 and V is TRBV27, with 9 positions matching TRBD1. Germline values: CDR1 MNHEY, CDR2 SMNVEV (reference sequence). Trimming took 4 bases from V and 6 from J; bases not matched to a gene: 10. The CDR3 is 16 amino acids. The CDR3 nucleotides read TGTGCCAGCAGTTGGGGACAGGGAGGTCCTGGCAATGAGCAGTTCTTC. This codes for CASSWGQGGPGNEQFF.

This clone appeared a few times. The V gene is TRBV11-2, the J gene TRBJ1-4; D uncertain. This CDR3 region has 14 residues. V was clipped by 1 base and J by 8 bases, with 11 bases between them. Per the germline V gene, CDR1 is SGHAT and CDR2 is FQNNGV. The CDR3 coding sequence is TGTGCCAGCAGCTTAGGGCGGGGAACGGAAAAACTGTTTTTT. It translates to CASSLGRGTEKLFF. Together with reference TRBV11-2 and TRBJ1-4, the CDR3 gives the full variable domain: EAGVAQSPRYKIIEKRQSVAFWCNPISGHATLYWYQQILGQGPKLLIQFQNNGVVDDSQLPKDRFSAERLKGVDSTLKIQPAKLEDSAVYLCASSLGRGTEKLFFGSGTQLSVL.

The chain uses TRBV7-3 and TRBJ2-1, with D perhaps matching TRBD1 (6 bases). Trimming stripped 5 bases from V and 0 bases from J, with 11 bases between. Per germline, CDR1 SGHTA and CDR2 FQGTGA. The CDR3 has 15 residues. The DNA of the CDR3 is TGTGCCAGCAGCGCCTCAGGGGACTCCTACAATGAGCAGTTCTTC. Protein sequence: CASSASGDSYNEQFF.

J is TRBJ2-7 and V is TRBV18; TRBD1 might be the D (6 bases). The CDR3 contains 16 residues. Trimming took off 3 bases at V and 4 bases at J, with 19 bases between the two ends. The germline V gene has CDR1 KGHSH and CDR2 LQKENI. CDR3 DNA sequence: TGTGCCAGCTCACCCCTTGGACAGAGGGACGGGTACGAGCAGTACTTC. It translates to CASSPLGQRDGYEQYF.

CDR3 protein: CASSFSGHGQPYEQYF. CDR3 sequence (DNA): TGTGCCAGTAGTTTCTCAGGCCACGGACAGCCCTACGAGCAGTACTTC. The chain employs TRBV19 and TRBJ2-7; possibly TRBD1 for D (6 bases). Per germline, CDR1 LNHDA and CDR2 SQIVND (reference sequence). Trimming removed 5 bases at V and 2 bases at J, with 19 bases between. CDR3 length: 16 amino acids. Using reference TRBV19 and TRBJ2-7 for the parts outside the CDR3, the full variable domain is DGGITQSPKYLFRKEGQNVTLSCEQNLNHDAMYWYRQDPGQGLRLIYYSQIVNDFQKGDIAEGYSVSREKKESFPLTVTSAQKNPTAFYLCASSFSGHGQPYEQYFGPGTRLTVT.

The chain has TRBV27 and TRBJ2-1; 11 bases align to TRBD2. The CDR3 loop spans 17 amino acids. Germline CDR1 and CDR2: MNHEY and SMNVEV (reference sequence). Trimming took 2 bases from V and 9 from J; bases not matched to a gene: 12. CDR3 protein: CASSLIAGGPVSPEQFF. CDR3 bases: TGTGCCAGCAGTTTAATAGCGGGAGGGCCTGTCTCGCCTGAGCAGTTCTTC.

V usage is TRBV11-3 and J usage is TRBJ2-6, with D tentatively TRBD1 (5 bases). This CDR3 has 18 residues. CDR1 is SGHNT, CDR2 YENEEA, per germline. Trimming left V 0 bases short and J 0 bases short, with 12 bases between. CDR3 bases: TGTGCCAGCAGCTTAGATCCGCCAGACAGCTCTGGGGCCAACGTCCTGACTTTC. Residues: CASSLDPPDSSGANVLTF.

V usage is TRBV4-1 and J usage is TRBJ1-5; D unclear. Looked up from germline, CDR1 is MGHRA and CDR2 is YSYEKL. V gave up 2 bases and J gave up 2 bases, with 13 bases separating them. This CDR3 has 16 amino acids. CDR3 region: CASSQFGRPRNQPQHF. CDR3 bases: TGCGCCAGCAGCCAATTTGGGCGGCCTCGCAATCAGCCCCAGCATTTT.

The DNA of the CDR3 is TGTGCCAGCAGCAGGGGAGGGGGCCGGGGCACAGATACGCAGTATTTT. It yields the protein CASSRGGGRGTDTQYF. The V call is TRBV5-4, the J call TRBJ2-3; D is possibly TRBD1 or TRBD2 (7 bases each). In germline, CDR1 is SGHNT, CDR2 YYREEE (reference sequence). Trimming cost V 4 bases and J 1 base, with 16 bases left between them. The CDR3 is made up of 16 amino acids.

The chain combines TRBV19 with TRBJ2-3; 10 nucleotides agree with TRBD2. The ends lost 3 bases at V and 2 bases at J; junction bases unmatched: 5. The germline V gene has CDR1 LNHDA and CDR2 SQIVND (reference sequence). This CDR3 is built from 16 residues. The CDR3 is CASSIHLAGVTDTQYF. In DNA, the CDR3 is TGTGCCAGTAGTATTCACCTAGCGGGAGTCACAGATACGCAGTATTTT.

The chain joins TRBV18 to TRBJ2-5, with D possibly being TRBD1 (6 bases). This CDR3 region has 15 residues. The V gene's germline CDR1 is KGHSH and CDR2 LQKENI. V lost 3 bases, J lost 2 bases, and 13 bases lay in between. CDR3 in amino acids: CASSPSGTRQETQYF. The CDR3 DNA is TGTGCCAGCTCACCGTCCGGGACACGGCAAGAGACCCAGTACTTC. The variable domain in full, completed from reference TRBV18 and TRBJ2-5, reads NAGVMQNPRHLVRRRGQEARLRCSPMKGHSHVYWYRQLPEEGLKFMVYLQKENIIDESGMPKERFSAEFPKEGPSILRIQQVVRGDSAAYFCASSPSGTRQETQYFGPGTRLLVL.

The chain couples TRBV19 to TRBJ1-2; 7 nucleotides align to TRBD1. The V segment lost 4 bases and the J segment 3 bases; nucleotides outside the gene matches: 8. The CDR3 is 15 residues long. Germline V gene sequence: CDR1 LNHDA, CDR2 SQIVND (reference sequence). CDR3 protein: CASSKQTGVYYGYTF. DNA for the CDR3: TGTGCCAGTAGTAAACAAACAGGGGTCTACTATGGCTACACCTTC.

The chain recombines TRBV30 with TRBJ2-1; D remains ambiguous. Germline loops: CDR1 GTSNPN, CDR2 SVGIG (reference sequence). The germline V and J ends were trimmed by 2 bases and 9 bases, with 11 bases remaining between them. The CDR3 runs 12 residues. The CDR3 DNA follows: TGTGCCTGGAGTTTCCTCGTTGGTGAGCAGTTCTTC. Amino acid sequence: CAWSFLVGEQFF.

This clone was detected only a few times. This sequence joins TRBV18 and TRBJ1-6, with no clear D. This CDR3 contains 15 residues. The germline CDR1 and CDR2 sequences are KGHSH and LQKENI. The V and J ends lost 2 bases and 7 bases respectively, with 12 bases between them. The CDR3 loop reads CASSPDQTANSPLHF. The CDR3 DNA sequence: TGTGCCAGCTCACCAGATCAAACAGCAAATTCACCCCTCCACTTT.

V gene TRBV19 combines with J gene TRBJ2-2; D may be TRBD1 or TRBD2 (5 bases each). V shed 6 bases and J shed 1 base, with 15 bases lying between them. This CDR3 contains 16 residues. Germline CDR1 reads LNHDA; CDR2 reads SQIVND (reference sequence). The CDR3 protein is CASSPPGPLNTGELFF. The CDR3 nucleotides read TGTGCCAGTAGCCCACCGGGACCCCTGAACACCGGGGAGCTGTTTTTT.